Below, 6 T cell receptor beta chains from the same sample are listed, as sequenced in a study of T cells in Graves' hyperthyroidism and ophthalmopathy. Amplified TCR beta CDR3 regions derived from RNA transcripts. First-round RT-PCR with HTBI primers amplified the TCR CDR3 region. One entry per CDR3 protein, called by TCRdb with MiXCR from the multiplex PCR reads. The table has roughly 200,000 distinct CDR3 sequences, about 18% seen once. The sequencing input was blood. The receptor source for this set is a man aged 40-49 years with Graves' hyperthyroidism.

This clonotype was found many times. The chain couples TRBV2 to TRBJ2-7; the match to TRBD2 covers 7 bases. J was trimmed by 8 bases and V by 2 bases; bases with no gene match: 12. The length of the CDR3 is 15 residues. Germline V gene lookup returns CDR1 SNHLY and CDR2 FYNNEI. CDR3 nucleotides: TGTGCCAGCAGTGAATCGGCGCGGGCAGCGGGACAGCAGTACTTC. Translated, it gives CASSESARAAGQQYF.

The chain couples TRBV20-1 to TRBJ2-7; D is possibly TRBD2 (5 bases). The germline gives CDR1 DFQATT, CDR2 SNEGSKA (reference sequence). This CDR3 spans 11 amino acids. Trimming removed 6 bases at V and 4 bases at J, with 10 bases between. The CDR3 spells CSAEREYEQYF. In nucleotides, the CDR3 is TGCAGTGCCGAGAGGGAGTACGAGCAGTACTTC.

Many counts were recorded for this clonotype. The CDR3, as DNA: TGCAGTGCTACAACGACTAGCGGGGGGCGGGGAGATACGCAGTATTTT. Translating it yields CSATTTSGGRGDTQYF. The chain is built from TRBV20-1 and TRBJ2-3; 13 bases are a match to TRBD2. Germline-derived CDR1 and CDR2 are DFQATT and SNEGSKA (reference sequence). V was clipped by 4 bases and J by 5 bases; unmatched bases: 9. The CDR3 contains 16 residues.

The chain has TRBV5-5 and TRBJ1-2; 10 positions match TRBD1. V lost 0 bases to trimming and J lost 4 bases; unmatched junction nucleotides: 3. CDR1 is SGHKS and CDR2 is YYEKEE in the germline V gene (reference sequence). This CDR3 contains 15 residues. In DNA, the CDR3 is TGTGCCAGCAGCTTGGGACAGGGGGCCAGCTATGGCTACACCTTC. Translated: CASSLGQGASYGYTF.

This clonotype came up many times. The chain recombines TRBV5-1 with TRBJ2-1; 8 bases agree with TRBD1. CDR1 and CDR2 from the germline V gene are SGHRS and YFSETQ. V shed 0 bases, J shed 5 bases, and the junction held 4 bases outside the gene matches. The CDR3 sequence is 15 residues long. The CDR3 sequence: CASSLGDRRDNEQFF. The CDR3 nucleotides are TGCGCCAGCAGCTTGGGGGACAGGCGGGACAATGAGCAGTTCTTC.

This clonotype was detected ten times or more. V is TRBV24-1 and J is TRBJ2-2; a weak D match, TRBD1 (6 bases). CDR1 is KGHDR, CDR2 SFDVKD, per germline. This CDR3 is built from 16 residues. Between the trimmed V and J ends, which lost 4 bases and 1 base, there was a span of 12 bases. The CDR3 nucleotides are TGTGCCACCAGTGAAACGACAGGAAGGAACACCGGGGAGCTGTTTTTT. Its translation: CATSETTGRNTGELFF.